One and the same sample provided the 31 T cell receptor beta chains below, sequenced in a study of shared clonotypes between healthy human individuals. Clones were read by immunoSEQ multiplex PCR, and TCRdb kept only the in-frame ones, dropping some. The table shows millions of clones, with 85% to 95% occurring only once. Sequencing was done on a sample of naive CD4+ T cells sorted from blood. As to subset: CD45RA+ positively selected. The receptor set was obtained from a man aged 18 to 35 in good health.

As for this clone: At the DNA level, this CDR3 is encoded by other sequences in the same sample as well. The chain combines TRBV6-5 with TRBJ2-7, with 7 bases that match TRBD2. The CDR3 runs 14 residues. Germline V lookup: CDR1 MNHEY, CDR2 SVGAGI. The J segment lost 4 bases and the V segment lost 2 bases, leaving 5 bases of the junction unmatched. DNA for the CDR3: TGTGCCAGCAGTTACAGATCGGGAGGTTACGAGCAGTACTTC. Amino acid sequence: CASSYRSGGYEQYF.

In DNA, the CDR3 is TGTGCCAGCAGCCCGGTGGACGGCACAGATACGCAGTATTTT. Translated: CASSPVDGTDTQYF. V is TRBV5-6 and J is TRBJ2-3; the D is unclear. CDR1 and CDR2 from the germline V gene are SGHDT and YYEEEE. With 4 bases removed from V and 1 base from J, the gap between germline ends came to 10 bases. CDR3 size: 14 residues.

The chain combines TRBV5-1 with TRBJ2-1; D perhaps matches TRBD2 (6 bases). Germline V gene lookup returns CDR1 SGHRS and CDR2 YFSETQ. V was cut by 3 bases and J by 5 bases, with 15 bases left in between. There are 15 residues in the CDR3. The CDR3 nucleotides read TGCGCCAGCAGCTCCCGGGCGGGGCCGAACAATGAGCAGTTCTTC. It translates to CASSSRAGPNNEQFF.

The chain is built from TRBV2 and TRBJ2-1; D call uncertain. Trimming cost V 4 bases and J 6 bases, with 16 bases left between them. Germline-derived CDR1 and CDR2 are SNHLY and FYNNEI. The CDR3 spans 15 residues. This chain's CDR3 is CASSASVSPLNEQFF. CDR3 coding DNA: TGTGCCAGCAGTGCTTCTGTCAGCCCACTCAATGAGCAGTTCTTC.

The chain is built from TRBV7-8 and TRBJ2-5; D gene unclear. CDR1 and CDR2 from the germline V gene are SGHVS and FQNEAQ. V was trimmed by 4 bases and J by 5 bases, leaving 5 bases between them. This CDR3 comprises 11 residues. CDR3 protein: CASSYKETQYF. The CDR3 DNA reads as TGTGCCAGCAGCTACAAGGAGACCCAGTACTTC.

This clone is a singleton in its sample. The chain's CDR3 is CASSLGGINIQYF. CDR3 DNA sequence: TGTGCCAGCAGCTTGGGTGGGATTAACATTCAGTACTTC. This chain uses TRBV7-2 with TRBJ2-4; D gene uncertain. The germline CDR1 and CDR2 sequences are SGHTA and FQGNSA. V lost 3 bases and J 7 bases, leaving 10 bases between the germline ends. The CDR3 sequence is 13 residues long.

V is TRBV6-4 and J is TRBJ2-1; 7 bases are shared with TRBD1. CDR1 is MRHNA, CDR2 SNTAGT, per germline. This CDR3 region has 12 residues. The J segment lost 8 bases and the V segment lost 4 bases, leaving 2 bases of the junction unmatched. The CDR3 spells CASSGQGDEQFF. The CDR3 DNA reads TGTGCCAGCAGTGGACAGGGTGATGAGCAGTTCTTC.

Points on this clone: Other DNA variants within this sample encode the same CDR3. The chain uses TRBV30 and TRBJ1-5, with 9 bases aligning to TRBD1. The CDR3 loop spans 14 amino acids. The germline V gene has CDR1 GTSNPN and CDR2 SVGIG (reference sequence). J lost 4 bases, V lost 2 bases, and 3 bases had no gene match. The CDR3 DNA reads TGTGCCTGGAGTCCCGGGACAGGGAATCAGCCCCAGCATTTT. Residues: CAWSPGTGNQPQHF.

This clone was detected only once. V usage is TRBV7-2 and J usage is TRBJ1-1; D unresolved. The germline V gene encodes CDR1 SGHTA and CDR2 FQGNSA. The V end lost 1 base, the J end lost 4 bases, and 10 bases lay between the germline ends. This CDR3 contains 14 residues. As DNA, the CDR3 is TGTGCCAGCAGCTTAGGATATGGCGGCACTGAAGCTTTCTTT. Translation gives CASSLGYGGTEAFF.

This sequence joins TRBV27 and TRBJ2-5; a possible D gene is TRBD1 (6 bases). This CDR3 has 15 residues. V lost 5 bases and J lost 7, with 20 bases in between. Germline V lookup: CDR1 MNHEY, CDR2 SMNVEV (reference sequence). CDR3 sequence (DNA): TGTGCCAGCAGTAAAGGGGGTTTATCGGTTGGGACCCAGTACTTC. Encoded protein: CASSKGGLSVGTQYF.

The chain links TRBV19 to TRBJ2-3; no definite D call. The V end lost 1 base, the J end lost 6 bases, and 11 bases lay between the germline ends. The germline gives CDR1 LNHDA, CDR2 SQIVND (reference sequence). The CDR3 totals 14 residues. This CDR3 reads CASSIGSTVDTQYF. Here the CDR3 DNA reads TGTGCCAGTAGTATAGGGTCTACGGTGGATACGCAGTATTTT.

The chain couples TRBV6-1 to TRBJ2-7, with D perhaps matching TRBD2 (7 bases). The ends were cut back, 2 bases at V and 4 bases at J, with 18 bases in the middle. CDR3 length equals 16 residues. Germline V gene sequence: CDR1 MNHNS, CDR2 SASEGT. CDR3: CASSEFKGGPPYEQYF. The DNA for the CDR3 is TGTGCCAGCAGTGAATTTAAGGGGGGGCCCCCTTACGAGCAGTACTTC.

V and J are TRBV9 and TRBJ2-5, with D tentatively TRBD1 or TRBD2 (5 bases each). CDR1 SGDLS and CDR2 YYNGEE come from the germline V gene. Trimming took off 0 bases at V and 5 bases at J, with 11 bases between the two ends. The CDR3 extends over 14 amino acids. The CDR3, as DNA: TGTGCCAGCAGCGTAGGGGGGAGCGCTGAGACCCAGTACTTC. It specifies CASSVGGSAETQYF.

The chain joins TRBV5-6 to TRBJ2-1, with a tentative D call TRBD1 (5 bases). The CDR3 sequence is 17 residues long. The germline V gene encodes CDR1 SGHDT and CDR2 YYEEEE. The V and J ends lost 4 bases and 0 bases respectively, with 17 bases between them. This chain's CDR3 is CASSQGRKASSYNEQFF. In DNA, the CDR3 is TGTGCCAGCAGCCAGGGTCGTAAGGCCAGCTCCTACAATGAGCAGTTCTTC. Full variable domain (missing parts from reference TRBV5-6 and TRBJ2-1): DAGVTQSPTHLIKTRGQQVTLRCSPKSGHDTVSWYQQALGQGPQFIFQYYEEEERQRGNFPDRFSGHQFPNYSSELNVNALLLGDSALYLCASSQGRKASSYNEQFFGPGTRLTVL.

The gene calls are TRBV6-6 and TRBJ2-5; TRBD1 might be the D (6 bases). V gave up 2 bases and J gave up 0 bases, with 7 bases separating them. This CDR3 has 14 amino acids. The germline gives CDR1 MNHNY, CDR2 SVGAGI (reference sequence). The CDR3 nucleotides read TGTGCCAGCAGTTACGGACAGCACCAAGAGACCCAGTACTTC. It translates to CASSYGQHQETQYF.

CDR3 residues: CASSLAPGQVPGANVLTF. CDR3 bases: TGTGCCAGCAGCTTGGCCCCGGGACAGGTCCCTGGGGCCAACGTCCTGACTTTC. The gene calls are TRBV5-6 and TRBJ2-6, with 8 bases aligning to TRBD1. V lost 0 bases to trimming and J lost 2 bases; unmatched junction nucleotides: 7. This CDR3 comprises 18 residues. CDR1 is SGHDT and CDR2 is YYEEEE in the germline V gene.

This chain links TRBV5-1 with TRBJ1-2; D ambiguous. With 0 bases removed from V and 6 bases from J, the gap between germline ends came to 15 bases. Germline V gene lookup returns CDR1 SGHRS and CDR2 YFSETQ. This CDR3 region has 15 residues. CDR3 bases: TGCGCCAGCAGCTTGGATCTAACGGGCGCTAATGGCTACACCTTC. Its translation: CASSLDLTGANGYTF.

The V gene is TRBV7-9, the J gene TRBJ2-7; 8 bases align to TRBD1. The CDR3 loop spans 16 amino acids. The germline CDR1 and CDR2 sequences are SEHNR and FQNEAQ (reference sequence). V was clipped by 1 base and J by 6 bases; unmatched bases: 11. The CDR3 region has the DNA TGTGCCAGCAGCTTAGGGGGGACAGGCCACGGTGGCGAGCAGTACTTC. Translating it yields CASSLGGTGHGGEQYF.

The chain employs TRBV9 and TRBJ2-7; unclear D gene. The V gene lost 3 bases and the J gene lost 0 bases, with 19 bases spanning the gap. The CDR3 spans 17 residues. Germline CDR1 and CDR2: SGDLS and YYNGEE. In DNA, the CDR3 is TGTGCCAGCAGCGCCCCACCGCCAAGGCCGAGCTCCTACGAGCAGTACTTC. It codes for CASSAPPPRPSSYEQYF.

This chain uses TRBV5-1 with TRBJ2-5; possible D gene TRBD1, 6 bases. In germline, CDR1 is SGHRS, CDR2 YFSETQ. The CDR3 consists of 14 residues. V was shortened by 3 bases and J by 5 bases, with 14 bases between the two germline ends. This CDR3 is CASSSQGTKETQYF. The CDR3 coding sequence is TGCGCCAGCAGCTCACAGGGCACCAAGGAGACCCAGTACTTC.

V usage is TRBV4-1 and J usage is TRBJ2-7, with D perhaps being TRBD1 or TRBD2 (6 bases each). Per the germline V gene, CDR1 is MGHRA and CDR2 is YSYEKL. CDR3 length: 17 amino acids. V lost 1 base to trimming and J lost 0 bases, with 16 bases between them. The CDR3 nucleotides are TGCGCCAGCAGCCAAGCGTACTGGGGGGCGAGCTCCTACGAGCAGTACTTC. Protein sequence: CASSQAYWGASSYEQYF.

V is TRBV6-6 and J is TRBJ1-4; D is unresolved. V lost 0 bases and J lost 8, with 1 base in between. The CDR3 length is 11 residues. In germline, CDR1 is MNHNY, CDR2 SVGAGI (reference sequence). This CDR3 reads CASSYSEKLFF. CDR3 in DNA: TGTGCCAGCAGTTACTCCGAAAAACTGTTTTTT.

The chain uses TRBV30 and TRBJ2-5; maybe TRBD2 (5 bases). The CDR3 spans 13 residues. V was cut by 1 base and J by 6 bases, with 12 bases left in between. Germline V CDR1 and CDR2: GTSNPN, SVGIG (reference sequence). In DNA form, the CDR3 reads TGTGCCTGGAGTGACGGGAAGAAGAAGACCCAGTACTTC. Protein product: CAWSDGKKKTQYF.

The rearrangement joins TRBV5-5 to TRBJ1-2; D might be TRBD1 (5 bases). The CDR3 sequence is 13 residues long. V was shortened by 5 bases and J by 7 bases, with 15 bases between the two germline ends. CDR1 SGHKS and CDR2 YYEKEE come from the germline V gene (reference sequence). As DNA, the CDR3 is TGTGCCAGCAGTTCGCAGGGCCCTCTTGGCTACACCTTC. Translation gives CASSSQGPLGYTF. The full variable domain, rest sourced from reference TRBV5-5 and TRBJ1-2, is DAGVTQSPTHLIKTRGQQVTLRCSPISGHKSVSWYQQVLGQGPQFIFQYYEKEERGRGNFPDRFSARQFPNYSSELNVNALLLGDSALYLCASSSQGPLGYTFGSGTRLTVV.

Turning to this clone: Additional DNA sequences in this sample encode the identical CDR3. DNA of the CDR3: TGTGCCAGCTCACCATCAGGGAAAGAGACCCAGTACTTC. It translates to CASSPSGKETQYF. V usage is TRBV18 and J usage is TRBJ2-5; maybe TRBD1 (5 bases). The germline V and J ends were trimmed by 2 bases and 3 bases, with 7 bases remaining between them. Germline lookup yields CDR1 KGHSH and CDR2 LQKENI. The CDR3 extends over 13 amino acids.

The rearrangement joins TRBV28 to TRBJ2-7, with 7 bases that match TRBD2. Germline V CDR1 and CDR2: MDHEN, SYDVKM. V gave up 2 bases and J gave up 7 bases; unmatched junction bases: 14. The CDR3 has 16 amino acids. CDR3 in amino acids: CASSLSGAGLLWEQYF. The CDR3 nucleotides are TGTGCCAGCAGTTTAAGTGGGGCGGGACTACTTTGGGAGCAGTACTTC.

A remark on this clone: Within the sample, other DNA sequences also encode this same CDR3. The chain combines TRBV5-1 with TRBJ2-3, with D perhaps TRBD2 (6 bases). CDR3 length equals 14 residues. Trimming removed 0 bases from V and 3 bases from J, with 8 bases in between. The germline V gene has CDR1 SGHRS and CDR2 YFSETQ. For the CDR3, the DNA is TGCGCCAGCAGCTTGGGGGCGGGAACAGATACGCAGTATTTT. It specifies CASSLGAGTDTQYF.

This chain links TRBV5-4 with TRBJ2-3; 12 bases are shared with TRBD1. This CDR3 is built from 15 residues. The junction had 2 bases not matched to a gene; V was cut back by 0 bases and J by 6 bases. The V gene's germline CDR1 is SGHNT and CDR2 YYREEE (reference sequence). The CDR3 nucleotides read TGTGCCAGCAGCTTGGTGGGACAGGGGGCGGATACGCAGTATTTT. This encodes CASSLVGQGADTQYF.

The CDR3 sequence is CSVVPGSPSEQYF. The CDR3, as DNA: TGCAGCGTTGTCCCGGGATCCCCTTCCGAGCAGTACTTC. The J gene is TRBJ2-7, the V gene TRBV29-1; weak D call: TRBD2 (5 bases). Between the trimmed V and J ends, which lost 4 bases and 6 bases, there was a span of 16 bases. The CDR3 extends over 13 amino acids. Germline V CDR1 and CDR2: SQVTM, ANQGSEA.

In this sample, this clone turned up once. The chain uses TRBV5-1 and TRBJ2-5; D possibly corresponds to TRBD1 (6 bases). Looked up from germline, CDR1 is SGHRS and CDR2 is YFSETQ. V lost 0 bases to trimming and J lost 3 bases, with 9 bases between them. The CDR3 spans 14 residues. The DNA for the CDR3 is TGCGCCAGCAGCTTGGATGCAGGGGAAGAGACCCAGTACTTC. It encodes CASSLDAGEETQYF. Looking up the rest from reference TRBV5-1 and TRBJ2-5 gives the full variable domain: KAGVTQTPRYLIKTRGQQVTLSCSPISGHRSVSWYQQTPGQGLQFLFEYFSETQRNKGNFPGRFSGRQFSNSRSEMNVSTLELGDSALYLCASSLDAGEETQYFGPGTRLLVL.

This chain links TRBV30 with TRBJ1-4; no firm D call. V was cut by 4 bases and J by 2 bases, with 17 bases left in between. CDR1 and CDR2 from the germline V gene are GTSNPN and SVGIG (reference sequence). The CDR3 totals 16 residues. The CDR3 coding sequence is TGTGCCTGGAAGGCGCCCCGACCGGGGACTAATGAAAAACTGTTTTTT. It yields the protein CAWKAPRPGTNEKLFF.